One and the same sample provided the 9 T cell receptor beta chains below, sequenced in a study of cytomegalovirus exposure and HLA in healthy donors. Researchers ran the PCR with 60 Vbeta and 13 Jbeta primers. Method: immunoSEQ multiplex PCR; TCRdb's copy keeps in-frame clones and lacks some. The sample has 84,000 or so clones, roughly 83% seen once. The sequencing input was PBMCs. The receptors were sampled from a woman in her forties or fifties in good health and CMV-seronegative.

The chain carries TRBV6-5 and TRBJ2-7, with 10 bases lining up with TRBD2. Germline V gene lookup returns CDR1 MNHEY and CDR2 SVGAGI. After removal of 2 bases from V and 1 base from J, the junction contained 5 bases not matched to a gene. The CDR3 has 16 residues. The CDR3 reads CASSYTGLAESYEQYF. The CDR3 coding sequence is TGTGCCAGCAGTTACACTGGACTAGCGGAATCCTACGAGCAGTACTTC.

This clone was counted only a few times. This chain joins TRBV5-1 and TRBJ1-4; D possibly corresponds to TRBD1 (6 bases). CDR3 length: 16 amino acids. The ends were cut back, 1 base at V and 8 bases at J, with 18 bases in the middle. Looked up from germline, CDR1 is SGHRS and CDR2 is YFSETQ. The CDR3 DNA sequence: TGCGCCAGCAGCTTGAATCCGAACAGGGTTGGGGAAAAACTGTTTTTT. It codes for CASSLNPNRVGEKLFF.

This chain uses TRBV5-1 with TRBJ2-5, with D uncertain. The germline V and J ends were trimmed by 7 bases and 3 bases, with 4 bases remaining between them. The V gene's germline CDR1 is SGHRS and CDR2 YFSETQ. This CDR3 contains 10 residues. CDR3 sequence reads: CASPEETQYF. The CDR3 DNA reads as TGCGCCAGCCCCGAAGAGACCCAGTACTTC.

This chain joins TRBV4-3 and TRBJ2-3; 7 nucleotides agree with TRBD1. Germline V gene data show CDR1 as LGHNA and CDR2 as YSLEER. The V gene end was trimmed by 4 bases and the J gene end by 0 bases; junction bases not matched to a gene: 10. This CDR3 is 17 amino acids long. CDR3 sequence: CASSLNPGTASTDTQYF. CDR3 nucleotides: TGCGCCAGCAGCCTGAATCCCGGGACAGCTAGCACAGATACGCAGTATTTT.

CDR3 nucleotides: TGTGCCAGCAGCTTAGAGGCATCGCACTACGAGCAGTACGTC. Translated, it gives CASSLEASHYEQYV. The chain links TRBV13 to TRBJ2-7; the D is unclear. The CDR3 sequence is 14 residues long. Trimming pared 1 base from V and 3 bases from J, leaving 10 bases between. The V gene's germline CDR1 is PRHDT and CDR2 FYEKMQ (reference sequence).

This clone was recorded only once. The chain carries TRBV15 and TRBJ2-1, with D unresolved. This CDR3 region has 12 residues. Per germline, CDR1 LNHNV and CDR2 YYDKDF (reference sequence). Trimming left V 0 bases short and J 6 bases short, with 3 bases between. The CDR3 loop reads CATSRDSNEQFF. CDR3 nucleotide sequence: TGTGCCACCAGCAGAGACAGCAATGAGCAGTTCTTC.

The gene calls are TRBV5-1 and TRBJ2-7, with 7 bases fitting TRBD1. The CDR3 covers 13 residues. J gave up 10 bases and V 2 bases, and 9 bases lay outside the gene matches. The V gene's germline CDR1 is SGHRS and CDR2 YFSETQ. The CDR3 region is CASSLTGAEGQYV. Written as DNA, the CDR3 is TGCGCCAGCAGCTTAACAGGGGCTGAGGGCCAGTACGTC.

The chain employs TRBV7-9 and TRBJ1-1; TRBD1 matches at 7 bases. Looked up from germline, CDR1 is SEHNR and CDR2 is FQNEAQ (reference sequence). The V and J ends lost 1 base and 1 base, in that order; junction bases with no gene match: 12. The CDR3 covers 18 residues. Here the CDR3 DNA reads TGTGCCAGCAGCTTAGTAGTTTCCCTGGACAGGTCGAACACTGAAGCTTTCTTT. The encoded protein is CASSLVVSLDRSNTEAFF.

The CDR3 loop is CASSTDKGFAGMETQYF. In DNA form, the CDR3 reads TGTGCCAGTAGTACCGACAAAGGGTTCGCGGGAATGGAGACCCAGTACTTC. The chain employs TRBV19 and TRBJ2-5, with D perhaps TRBD2 (6 bases). This CDR3 has 17 residues. Looked up from germline, CDR1 is LNHDA and CDR2 is SQIVND (reference sequence). V lost 4 bases, J lost 5 bases, and 23 bases lay in between.